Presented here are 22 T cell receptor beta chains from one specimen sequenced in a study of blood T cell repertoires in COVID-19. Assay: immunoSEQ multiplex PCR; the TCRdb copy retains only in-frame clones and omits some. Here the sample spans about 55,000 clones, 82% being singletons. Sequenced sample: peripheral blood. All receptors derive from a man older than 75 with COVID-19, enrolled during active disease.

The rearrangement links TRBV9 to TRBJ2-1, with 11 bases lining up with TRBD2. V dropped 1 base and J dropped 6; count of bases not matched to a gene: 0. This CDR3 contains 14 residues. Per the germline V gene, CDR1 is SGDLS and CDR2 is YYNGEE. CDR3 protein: CASSVTSGSNEQFF. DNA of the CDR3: TGTGCCAGCAGCGTAACTAGCGGGAGCAATGAGCAGTTCTTC.

The CDR3 DNA reads TGTGCCAGTACCCTTCGAGGGAGGCAGGCAACTAATGAAAAACTGTTTTTT. Its protein product is CASTLRGRQATNEKLFF. The J gene is TRBJ1-4, the V gene TRBV19; D remains ambiguous. CDR3 length equals 17 residues. The V gene's germline CDR1 is LNHDA and CDR2 SQIVND (reference sequence). V was shortened by 7 bases and J by 0 bases, with 18 bases between the two germline ends.

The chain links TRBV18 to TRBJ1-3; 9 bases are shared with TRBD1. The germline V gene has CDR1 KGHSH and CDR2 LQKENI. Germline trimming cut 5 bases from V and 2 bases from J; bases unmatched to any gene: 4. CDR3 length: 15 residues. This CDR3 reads CASSDRDRAGNTIYF. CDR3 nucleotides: TGTGCCAGCTCAGACCGGGACAGGGCTGGAAACACCATATATTTT.

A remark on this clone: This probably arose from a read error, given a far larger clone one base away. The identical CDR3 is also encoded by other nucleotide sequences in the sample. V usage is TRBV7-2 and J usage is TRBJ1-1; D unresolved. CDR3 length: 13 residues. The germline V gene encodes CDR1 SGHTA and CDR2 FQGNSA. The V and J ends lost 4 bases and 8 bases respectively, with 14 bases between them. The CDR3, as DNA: TGTGCCAGCAGCTCGCGTCTTGCCCTAGAAGCTTTCTTT. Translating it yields CASSSRLALEAFF.

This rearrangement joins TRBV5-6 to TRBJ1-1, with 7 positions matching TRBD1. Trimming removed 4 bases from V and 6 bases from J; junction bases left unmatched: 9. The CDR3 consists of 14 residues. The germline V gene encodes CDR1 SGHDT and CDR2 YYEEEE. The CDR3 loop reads CASSPTGVTAEAFF. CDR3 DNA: TGTGCCAGCAGCCCAACAGGGGTGACGGCTGAAGCTTTCTTT.

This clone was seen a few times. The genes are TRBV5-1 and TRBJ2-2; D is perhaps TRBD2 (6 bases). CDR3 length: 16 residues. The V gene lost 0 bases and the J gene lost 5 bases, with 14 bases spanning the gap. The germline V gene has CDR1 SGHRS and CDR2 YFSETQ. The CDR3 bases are TGCGCCAGCAGCTTGGTAGGGACGGGGAGGACCGGGGAGCTGTTTTTT. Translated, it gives CASSLVGTGRTGELFF. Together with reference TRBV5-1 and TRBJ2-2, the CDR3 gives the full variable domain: KAGVTQTPRYLIKTRGQQVTLSCSPISGHRSVSWYQQTPGQGLQFLFEYFSETQRNKGNFPGRFSGRQFSNSRSEMNVSTLELGDSALYLCASSLVGTGRTGELFFGEGSRLTVL.

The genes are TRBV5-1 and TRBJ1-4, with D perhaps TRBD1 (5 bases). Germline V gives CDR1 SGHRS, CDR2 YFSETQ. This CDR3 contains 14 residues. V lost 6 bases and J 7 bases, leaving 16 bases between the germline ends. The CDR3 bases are TGCGCCAGCACGCCGGACACCAACGGTGAAAAACTGTTTTTT. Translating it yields CASTPDTNGEKLFF.

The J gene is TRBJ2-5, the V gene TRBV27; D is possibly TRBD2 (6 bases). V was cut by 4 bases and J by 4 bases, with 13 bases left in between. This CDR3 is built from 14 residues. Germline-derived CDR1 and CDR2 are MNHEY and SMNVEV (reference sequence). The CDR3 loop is CASSSPKAGETQYF. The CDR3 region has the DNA TGTGCCAGCAGTTCCCCTAAAGCGGGAGAGACCCAGTACTTC.

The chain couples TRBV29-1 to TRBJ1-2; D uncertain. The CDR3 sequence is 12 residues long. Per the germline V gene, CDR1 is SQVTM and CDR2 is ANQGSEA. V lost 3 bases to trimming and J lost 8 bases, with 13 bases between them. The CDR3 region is CSVESGGHGYTF. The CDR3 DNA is TGCAGCGTTGAGTCGGGCGGGCACGGCTACACCTTC.

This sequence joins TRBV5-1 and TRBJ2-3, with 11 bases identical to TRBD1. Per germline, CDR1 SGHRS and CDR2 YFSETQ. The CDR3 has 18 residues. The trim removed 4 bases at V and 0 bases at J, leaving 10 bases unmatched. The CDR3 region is CASSSLWTGGYSTDTQYF. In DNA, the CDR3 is TGCGCCAGCAGCAGCCTGTGGACAGGGGGCTATAGCACAGATACGCAGTATTTT.

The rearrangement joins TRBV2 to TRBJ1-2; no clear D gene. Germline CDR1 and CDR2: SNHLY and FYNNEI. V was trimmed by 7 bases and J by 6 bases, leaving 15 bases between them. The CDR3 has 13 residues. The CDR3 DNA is TGTGCCAGCACCACGGTAGCCGAGGATGGCTACACCTTC. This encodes CASTTVAEDGYTF. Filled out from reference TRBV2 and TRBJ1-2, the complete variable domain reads EPEVTQTPSHQVTQMGQEVILRCVPISNHLYFYWYRQILGQKVEFLVSFYNNEISEKSEIFDDQFSVERPDGSNFTLKIRSTKLEDSAMYFCASTTVAEDGYTFGSGTRLTVV.

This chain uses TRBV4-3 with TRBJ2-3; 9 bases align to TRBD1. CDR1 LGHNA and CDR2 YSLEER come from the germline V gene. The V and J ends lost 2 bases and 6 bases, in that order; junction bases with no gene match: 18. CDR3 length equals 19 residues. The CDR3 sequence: CASSQLGGQGFSDGDTQYF. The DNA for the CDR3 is TGCGCCAGCAGCCAATTGGGGGGACAGGGATTTTCGGACGGGGATACGCAGTATTTT.

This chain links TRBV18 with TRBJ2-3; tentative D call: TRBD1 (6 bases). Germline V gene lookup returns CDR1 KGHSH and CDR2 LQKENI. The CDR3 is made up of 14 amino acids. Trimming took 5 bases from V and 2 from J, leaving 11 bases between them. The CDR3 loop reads CASSSRTDTDTQYF. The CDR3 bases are TGTGCCAGCTCATCGAGGACAGACACAGATACGCAGTATTTT. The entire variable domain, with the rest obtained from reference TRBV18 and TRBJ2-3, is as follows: NAGVMQNPRHLVRRRGQEARLRCSPMKGHSHVYWYRQLPEEGLKFMVYLQKENIIDESGMPKERFSAEFPKEGPSILRIQQVVRGDSAAYFCASSSRTDTDTQYFGPGTRLTVL.

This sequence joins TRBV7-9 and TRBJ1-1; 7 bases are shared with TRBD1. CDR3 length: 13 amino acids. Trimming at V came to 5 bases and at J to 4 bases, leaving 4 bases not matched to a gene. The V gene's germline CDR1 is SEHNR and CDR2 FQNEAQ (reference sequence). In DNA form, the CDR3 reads TGTGCCAGCAGCCTCTCAGGGGGCACTGAAGCTTTCTTT. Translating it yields CASSLSGGTEAFF.

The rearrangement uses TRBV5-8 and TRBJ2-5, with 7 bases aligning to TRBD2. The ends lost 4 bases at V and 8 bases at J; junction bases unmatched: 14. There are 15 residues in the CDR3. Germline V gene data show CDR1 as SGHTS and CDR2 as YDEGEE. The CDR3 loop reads CASSPWGGASPTQYF. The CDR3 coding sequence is TGTGCCAGCAGCCCCTGGGGGGGAGCATCCCCTACCCAGTACTTC.

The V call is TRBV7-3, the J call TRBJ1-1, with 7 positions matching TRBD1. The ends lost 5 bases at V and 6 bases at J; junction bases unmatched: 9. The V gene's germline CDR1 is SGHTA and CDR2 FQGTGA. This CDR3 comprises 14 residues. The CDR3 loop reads CASSAYRGSAEAFF. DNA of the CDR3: TGTGCCAGCAGCGCGTACAGGGGATCCGCTGAAGCTTTCTTT.

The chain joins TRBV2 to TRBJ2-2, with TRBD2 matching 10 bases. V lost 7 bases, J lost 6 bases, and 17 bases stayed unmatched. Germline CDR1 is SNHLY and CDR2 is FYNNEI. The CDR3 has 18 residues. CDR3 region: CASTRNGLELAGPGELFF. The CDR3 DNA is TGTGCCAGCACACGTAATGGACTGGAACTAGCGGGGCCCGGGGAGCTGTTTTTT.

The CDR3 DNA is TGTGCCAGCAGAGGTAGCGGAGAGACCCAGTACTTC. Translating it yields CASRGSGETQYF. The rearrangement uses TRBV5-4 and TRBJ2-5, with D perhaps matching TRBD2 (6 bases). The CDR3 totals 12 residues. V was trimmed by 5 bases and J by 4 bases, leaving 9 bases between them. The V gene's germline CDR1 is SGHNT and CDR2 YYREEE (reference sequence).

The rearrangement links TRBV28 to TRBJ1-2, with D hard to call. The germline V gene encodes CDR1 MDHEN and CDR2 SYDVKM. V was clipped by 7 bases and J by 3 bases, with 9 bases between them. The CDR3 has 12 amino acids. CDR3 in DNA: TGTGCCAGCACAACCGGTGACTATGGCTACACCTTC. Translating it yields CASTTGDYGYTF.

The CDR3 nucleotides read TGCGCCAGCAGCTCGACACGACAGGGGGCGAGTTCTTATGGCTACACCTTC. As protein: CASSSTRQGASSYGYTF. The chain uses TRBV5-1 and TRBJ1-2, with 10 bases identical to TRBD1. There are 17 residues in the CDR3. J gave up 5 bases and V 3 bases, and 13 bases lay outside the gene matches. Per germline, CDR1 SGHRS and CDR2 YFSETQ.

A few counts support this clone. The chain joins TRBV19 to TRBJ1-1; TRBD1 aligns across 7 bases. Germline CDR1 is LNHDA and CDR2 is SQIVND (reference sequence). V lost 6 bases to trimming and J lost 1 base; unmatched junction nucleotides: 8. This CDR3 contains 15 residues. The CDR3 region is CASRTNTGANTEAFF. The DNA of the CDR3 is TGTGCCAGTAGGACAAATACAGGGGCGAACACTGAAGCTTTCTTT.

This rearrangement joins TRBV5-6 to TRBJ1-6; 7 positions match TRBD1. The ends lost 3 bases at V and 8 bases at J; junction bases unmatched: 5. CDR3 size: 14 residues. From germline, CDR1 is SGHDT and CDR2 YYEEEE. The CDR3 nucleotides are TGTGCCAGCAGCTCACAGGGGTACGATTCACCCCTCCACTTT. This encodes CASSSQGYDSPLHF.